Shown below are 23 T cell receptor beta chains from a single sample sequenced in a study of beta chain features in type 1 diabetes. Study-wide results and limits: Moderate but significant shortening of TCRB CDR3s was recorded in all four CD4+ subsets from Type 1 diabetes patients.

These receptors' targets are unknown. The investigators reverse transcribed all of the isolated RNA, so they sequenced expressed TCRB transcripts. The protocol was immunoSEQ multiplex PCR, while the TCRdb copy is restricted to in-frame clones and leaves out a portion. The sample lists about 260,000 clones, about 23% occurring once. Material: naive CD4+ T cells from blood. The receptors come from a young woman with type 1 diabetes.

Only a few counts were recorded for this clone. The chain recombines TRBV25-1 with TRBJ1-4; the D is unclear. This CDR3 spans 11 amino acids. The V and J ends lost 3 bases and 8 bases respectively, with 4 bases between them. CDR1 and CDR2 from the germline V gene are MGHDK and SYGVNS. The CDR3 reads CASSESEKLFF. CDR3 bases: TGTGCCAGCAGTGAGTCAGAAAAACTGTTTTTT.

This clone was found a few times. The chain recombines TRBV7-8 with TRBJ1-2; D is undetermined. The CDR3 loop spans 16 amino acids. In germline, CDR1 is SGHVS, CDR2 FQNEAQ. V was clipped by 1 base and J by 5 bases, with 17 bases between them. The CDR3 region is CASSLGSLGSLYGYTF. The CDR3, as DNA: TGTGCCAGCAGCTTAGGGTCCCTGGGCAGCCTATATGGCTACACCTTC.

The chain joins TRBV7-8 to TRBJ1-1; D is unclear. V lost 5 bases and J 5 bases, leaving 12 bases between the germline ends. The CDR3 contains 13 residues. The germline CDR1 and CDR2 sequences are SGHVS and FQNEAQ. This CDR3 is CASSRTRETEAFF. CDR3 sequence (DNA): TGTGCCAGCAGCCGAACCCGAGAGACTGAAGCTTTCTTT.

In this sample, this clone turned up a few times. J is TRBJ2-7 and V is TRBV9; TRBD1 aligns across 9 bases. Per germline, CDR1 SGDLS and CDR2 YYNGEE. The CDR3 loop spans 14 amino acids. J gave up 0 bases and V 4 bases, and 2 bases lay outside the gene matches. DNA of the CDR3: TGTGCCAGCAGCTCACAGGGGGCCTCCTACGAGCAGTACTTC. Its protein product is CASSSQGASYEQYF.

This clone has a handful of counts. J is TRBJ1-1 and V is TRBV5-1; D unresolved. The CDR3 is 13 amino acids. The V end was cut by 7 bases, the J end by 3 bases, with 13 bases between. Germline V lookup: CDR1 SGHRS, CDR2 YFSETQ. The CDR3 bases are TGCGCCAGCGGAACATTGAGGGACACTGAAGCTTTCTTT. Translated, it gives CASGTLRDTEAFF.

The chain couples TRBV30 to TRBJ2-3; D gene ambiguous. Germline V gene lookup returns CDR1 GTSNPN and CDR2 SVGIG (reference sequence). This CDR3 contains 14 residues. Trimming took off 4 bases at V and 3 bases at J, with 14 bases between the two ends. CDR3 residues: CAWNPLRSTDTQYF. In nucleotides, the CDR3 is TGTGCCTGGAACCCCTTGAGGTCGACAGATACGCAGTATTTT. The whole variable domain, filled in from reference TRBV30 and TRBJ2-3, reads SQTIHQWPATLVQPVGSPLSLECTVEGTSNPNLYWYRQAAGRGLQLLFYSVGIGQISSEVPQNLSASRPQDRQFILSSKKLLLSDSGFYLCAWNPLRSTDTQYFGPGTRLTVL.

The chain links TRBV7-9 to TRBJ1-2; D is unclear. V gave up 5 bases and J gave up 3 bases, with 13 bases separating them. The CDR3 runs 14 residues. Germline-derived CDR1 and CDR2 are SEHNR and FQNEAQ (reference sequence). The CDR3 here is CASSEGRGHYGYTF. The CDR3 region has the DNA TGTGCCAGCAGCGAGGGCAGAGGCCACTATGGCTACACCTTC.

In nucleotides, the CDR3 is TGTGCCAGCAGCGATAACAGGGGGAAGATTACTGGGGCCAACGTCCTGACTTTC. Translating gives CASSDNRGKITGANVLTF. The chain has TRBV9 and TRBJ2-6; 8 positions agree with TRBD1. The junction had 10 bases not matched to a gene; V was cut back by 3 bases and J by 2 bases. Germline loops: CDR1 SGDLS, CDR2 YYNGEE. This CDR3 has 18 amino acids.

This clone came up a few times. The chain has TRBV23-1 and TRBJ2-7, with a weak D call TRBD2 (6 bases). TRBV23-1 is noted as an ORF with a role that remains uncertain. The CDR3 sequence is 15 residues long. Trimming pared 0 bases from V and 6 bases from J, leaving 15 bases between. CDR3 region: CASSQSAGLAGEQYF. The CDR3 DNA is TGCGCCAGCAGTCAATCGGCGGGGCTAGCTGGCGAGCAGTACTTC.

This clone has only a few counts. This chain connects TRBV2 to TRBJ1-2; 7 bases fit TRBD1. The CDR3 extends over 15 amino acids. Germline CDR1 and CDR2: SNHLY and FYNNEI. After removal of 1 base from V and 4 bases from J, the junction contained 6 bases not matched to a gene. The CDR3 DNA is TGTGCCAGCAGTGAAGGTTTGCGGACAGGCTATGGCTACACCTTC. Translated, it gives CASSEGLRTGYGYTF. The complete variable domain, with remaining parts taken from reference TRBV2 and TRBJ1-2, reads EPEVTQTPSHQVTQMGQEVILRCVPISNHLYFYWYRQILGQKVEFLVSFYNNEISEKSEIFDDQFSVERPDGSNFTLKIRSTKLEDSAMYFCASSEGLRTGYGYTFGSGTRLTVV.

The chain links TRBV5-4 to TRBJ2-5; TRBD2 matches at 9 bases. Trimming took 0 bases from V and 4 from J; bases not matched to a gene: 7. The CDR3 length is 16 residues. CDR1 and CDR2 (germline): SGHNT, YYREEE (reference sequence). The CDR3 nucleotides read TGTGCCAGCAGCTTGGGAGGCGGGAGGGCCTTAGAGACCCAGTACTTC. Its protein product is CASSLGGGRALETQYF.

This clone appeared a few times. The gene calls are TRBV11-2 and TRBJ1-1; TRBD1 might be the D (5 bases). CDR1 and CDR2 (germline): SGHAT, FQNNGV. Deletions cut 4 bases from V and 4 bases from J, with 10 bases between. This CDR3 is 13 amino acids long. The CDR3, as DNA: TGTGCCAGCAGCTCCCAGGGTCTCACTGAAGCTTTCTTT. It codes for CASSSQGLTEAFF. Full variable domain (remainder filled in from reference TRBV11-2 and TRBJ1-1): EAGVAQSPRYKIIEKRQSVAFWCNPISGHATLYWYQQILGQGPKLLIQFQNNGVVDDSQLPKDRFSAERLKGVDSTLKIQPAKLEDSAVYLCASSSQGLTEAFFGQGTRLTVV.

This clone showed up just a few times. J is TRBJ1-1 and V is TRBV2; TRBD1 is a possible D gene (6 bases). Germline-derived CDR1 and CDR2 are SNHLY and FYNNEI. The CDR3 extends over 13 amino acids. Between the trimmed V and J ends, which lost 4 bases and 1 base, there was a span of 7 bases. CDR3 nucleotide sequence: TGTGCCAGCAGTGCAGGGGAGAACACTGAAGCTTTCTTT. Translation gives CASSAGENTEAFF.

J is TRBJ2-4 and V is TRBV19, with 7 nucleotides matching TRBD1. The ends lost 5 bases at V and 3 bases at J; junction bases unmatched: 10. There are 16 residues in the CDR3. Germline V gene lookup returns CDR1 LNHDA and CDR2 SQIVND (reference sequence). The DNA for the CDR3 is TGTGCCAGTAGTCGAAACTACAGGGGTAACAAAAACATTCAGTACTTC. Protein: CASSRNYRGNKNIQYF. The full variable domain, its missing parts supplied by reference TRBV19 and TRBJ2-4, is DGGITQSPKYLFRKEGQNVTLSCEQNLNHDAMYWYRQDPGQGLRLIYYSQIVNDFQKGDIAEGYSVSREKKESFPLTVTSAQKNPTAFYLCASSRNYRGNKNIQYFGAGTRLSVL.

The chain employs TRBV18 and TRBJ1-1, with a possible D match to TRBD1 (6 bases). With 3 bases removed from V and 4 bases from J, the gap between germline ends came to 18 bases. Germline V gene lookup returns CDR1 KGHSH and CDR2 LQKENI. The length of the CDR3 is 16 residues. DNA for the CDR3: TGTGCCAGCTCACCGAACGAGGACAGTCCGATCACTGAAGCTTTCTTT. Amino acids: CASSPNEDSPITEAFF.

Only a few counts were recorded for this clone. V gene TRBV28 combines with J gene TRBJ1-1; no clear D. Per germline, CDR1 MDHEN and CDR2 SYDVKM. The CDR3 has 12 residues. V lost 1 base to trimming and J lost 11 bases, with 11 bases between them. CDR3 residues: CASSLYRMGAFF. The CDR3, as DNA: TGTGCCAGCAGTTTATACCGAATGGGCGCTTTCTTT. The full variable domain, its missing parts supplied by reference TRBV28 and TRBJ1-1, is DVKVTQSSRYLVKRTGEKVFLECVQDMDHENMFWYRQDPGLGLRLIYFSYDVKMKEKGDIPEGYSVSREKKERFSLILESASTNQTSMYLCASSLYRMGAFFGQGTRLTVV.

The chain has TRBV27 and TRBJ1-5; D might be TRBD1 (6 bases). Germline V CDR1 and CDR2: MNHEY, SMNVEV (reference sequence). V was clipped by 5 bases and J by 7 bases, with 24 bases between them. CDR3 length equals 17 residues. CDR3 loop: CASSPTLWTAPYQPQHF. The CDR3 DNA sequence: TGTGCCAGCAGTCCGACCCTCTGGACAGCGCCTTACCAGCCCCAGCATTTT.

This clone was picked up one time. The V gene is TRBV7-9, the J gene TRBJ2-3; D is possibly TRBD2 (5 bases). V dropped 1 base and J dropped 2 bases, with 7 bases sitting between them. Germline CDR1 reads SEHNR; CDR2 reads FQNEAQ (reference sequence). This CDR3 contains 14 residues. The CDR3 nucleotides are TGTGCCAGCAGCTTAGGCGGGTACACAGATACGCAGTATTTT. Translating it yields CASSLGGYTDTQYF.

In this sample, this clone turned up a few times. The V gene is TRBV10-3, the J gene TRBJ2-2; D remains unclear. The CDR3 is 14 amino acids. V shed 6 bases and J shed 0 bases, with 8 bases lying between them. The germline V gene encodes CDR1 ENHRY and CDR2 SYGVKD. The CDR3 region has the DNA TGTGCCATCAGCCTGGCCCCGAACACCGGGGAGCTGTTTTTT. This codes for CAISLAPNTGELFF.

The CDR3, as DNA: TGTGCCAGCTCTCTAGGACAGGCGGTAATTCAGCCCCAGCATTTT. Translation: CASSLGQAVIQPQHF. The V gene is TRBV18, the J gene TRBJ1-5, with 7 bases aligning to TRBD1. Germline V CDR1 and CDR2: KGHSH, LQKENI. V was pared by 6 bases and J by 6 bases, with 11 bases of the junction left unmatched. This CDR3 contains 15 residues.

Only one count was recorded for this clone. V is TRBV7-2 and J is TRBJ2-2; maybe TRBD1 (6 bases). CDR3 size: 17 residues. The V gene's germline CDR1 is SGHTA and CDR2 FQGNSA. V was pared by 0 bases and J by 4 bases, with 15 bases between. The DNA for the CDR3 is TGTGCCAGCAGCTTAGCCCTTCCAGGGGCTGGCACCGGGGAGCTGTTTTTT. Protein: CASSLALPGAGTGELFF.

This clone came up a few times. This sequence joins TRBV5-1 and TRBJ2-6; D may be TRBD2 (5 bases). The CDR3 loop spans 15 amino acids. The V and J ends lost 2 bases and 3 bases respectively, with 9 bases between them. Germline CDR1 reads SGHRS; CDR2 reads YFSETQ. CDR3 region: CASSFLGSGANVLTF. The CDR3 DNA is TGCGCCAGCAGCTTTTTAGGGAGTGGGGCCAACGTCCTGACTTTC.

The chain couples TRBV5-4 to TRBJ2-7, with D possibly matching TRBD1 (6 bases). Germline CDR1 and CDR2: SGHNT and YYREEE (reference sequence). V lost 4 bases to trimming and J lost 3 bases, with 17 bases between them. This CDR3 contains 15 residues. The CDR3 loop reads CASSPRGGNNYEQYF. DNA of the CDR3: TGTGCCAGCAGCCCCCGAGGGGGAAACAACTACGAGCAGTACTTC.